This T cell receptor beta chain was captured in a study of blood T cell repertoires in COVID-19. Looking at the study overall: COVID-19 samples collected from the United States, Italy and Spain covered acute and convalescent phases.

Original processing methods: It was from reference gene primer amplification that nucleated cell counts were estimated. Assay used: immunoSEQ multiplex PCR; TCRdb lists only in-frame clones, some missing. That table furnishes V, J and clone size, whereas the DNA furnished D and trimming. The data contain 270,000 or so clones, 86% of them singletons. Trimming left V 0 bases short and J 5 bases short, with 13 bases between. The CDR3 runs to 15 residues. Per germline, CDR1 KGHDR and CDR2 SFDVKD. Enrolment of Seattle patients took place during active infection, and they were followed longitudinally. The specimen sequenced was peripheral blood. J is TRBJ2-7 and V is TRBV24-1; D is possibly TRBD1 (6 bases). This TCR came from a woman aged 25 to 39 with COVID-19, enrolled during active disease. This chain's CDR3 is CATSDLAGAGNEQYF. The CDR3 DNA reads TGTGCCACCAGTGATTTGGCAGGGGCTGGGAACGAGCAGTACTTC.